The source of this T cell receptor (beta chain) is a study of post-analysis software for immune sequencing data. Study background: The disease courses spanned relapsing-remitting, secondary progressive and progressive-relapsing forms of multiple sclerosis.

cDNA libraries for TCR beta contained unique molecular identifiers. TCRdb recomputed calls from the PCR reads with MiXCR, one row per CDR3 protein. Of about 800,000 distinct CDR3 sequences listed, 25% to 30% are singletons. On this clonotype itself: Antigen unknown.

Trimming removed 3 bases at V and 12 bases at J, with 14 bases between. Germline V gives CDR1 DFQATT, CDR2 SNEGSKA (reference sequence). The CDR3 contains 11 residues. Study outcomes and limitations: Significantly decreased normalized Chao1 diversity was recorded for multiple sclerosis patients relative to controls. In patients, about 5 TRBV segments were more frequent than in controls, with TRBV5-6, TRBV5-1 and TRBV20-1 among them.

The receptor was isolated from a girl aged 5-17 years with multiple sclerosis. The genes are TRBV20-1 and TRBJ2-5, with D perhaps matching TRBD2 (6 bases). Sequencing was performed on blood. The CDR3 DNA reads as TGCAGTGCTAGCAAACCGGGAGCCAAGTACTTC. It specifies CSASKPGAKYF.